A selection of T cell receptor beta chains follows, all from one sample in a study of blood T cell repertoires in COVID-19. Sequenced by immunoSEQ multiplex PCR; TCRdb stores in-frame clones only, minus some. This table holds 400,000 to 450,000 clones, more than 70% found once. The source material was peripheral blood. These TCRs come from a woman aged 45-65 years with COVID-19, enrolled during active disease. Both conserved end residues are part of each CDR3. The D gene is left open where the match is weak. Not every row has a clone size; where given, it reads once, few, many or a size class.

d_call: TRBD2
v_call: TRBV7-8
clone_size: .
j_call: TRBJ2-1
cdr3_aa: CASSSASGIYNEQFF
cdr3_nt: TGTGCCAGCAGCTCTGCTAGCGGGATATACAATGAGCAGTTCTTC

d_call: .
v_call: TRBV2
clone_size: .
j_call: TRBJ1-2
cdr3_aa: CASSELDRGQINYGYTF
cdr3_nt: TGTGCCAGCAGTGAACTGGATCGAGGACAGATTAACTATGGCTACACCTTC

d_call: .
v_call: TRBV27
clone_size: .
j_call: TRBJ1-6
cdr3_aa: CASSLRGFNSPLHF
cdr3_nt: TGTGCCAGCAGTTTAAGGGGCTTTAATTCACCCCTCCACTTT

d_call: .
v_call: TRBV7-2
clone_size: .
j_call: TRBJ2-7
cdr3_aa: CASSLAASRGEQYF
cdr3_nt: TGTGCCAGCAGCTTAGCAGCAAGTCGGGGGGAGCAGTACTTC

d_call: .
v_call: TRBV10-2
clone_size: .
j_call: TRBJ1-1
cdr3_aa: CASSGRRTEAFF
cdr3_nt: TGCGCCAGCAGTGGGAGACGTACTGAAGCTTTCTTT

d_call: TRBD1
v_call: TRBV5-4
clone_size: .
j_call: TRBJ1-5
cdr3_aa: CASSLRDRDDQPQHF
cdr3_nt: TGTGCCAGCAGCCTCCGGGACAGAGACGATCAGCCCCAGCATTTT

d_call: .
v_call: TRBV27
clone_size: .
j_call: TRBJ2-3
cdr3_aa: CASIGVPDTQYF
cdr3_nt: TGTGCCAGCATCGGGGTCCCAGATACGCAGTATTTT

d_call: .
v_call: TRBV11-2
clone_size: once
j_call: TRBJ1-1
cdr3_aa: CASSLRTEAFF
cdr3_nt: TGTGCCAGCAGCCTGAGAACTGAAGCTTTCTTT

d_call: .
v_call: TRBV3-1/TRBV3-2
clone_size: .
j_call: TRBJ1-3
cdr3_aa: CASSQAFGGNTIYF
cdr3_nt: TGTGCCAGCAGCCAAGCGTTTGGAGGGAACACCATATATTTT

d_call: TRBD2
v_call: TRBV6-2/TRBV6-3
clone_size: .
j_call: TRBJ2-1
cdr3_aa: CASSYPPGLAGVGNEQFF
cdr3_nt: TGTGCCAGCAGTTACCCTCCAGGACTAGCGGGGGTAGGCAATGAGCAGTTCTTC

d_call: .
v_call: TRBV11-2
clone_size: once
j_call: TRBJ2-3
cdr3_aa: CASSFGLGVDTQYF
cdr3_nt: TGTGCCAGCAGCTTTGGGTTGGGCGTGGATACGCAGTATTTT

d_call: TRBD2
v_call: TRBV19
clone_size: .
j_call: TRBJ2-5
cdr3_aa: CASSMTSGGREPQYF
cdr3_nt: TGTGCCAGTAGTATGACTAGCGGGGGCCGAGAGCCCCAGTACTTC

d_call: .
v_call: TRBV12-3/TRBV12-4
clone_size: .
j_call: TRBJ1-2
cdr3_aa: CASSSGRFYGYTF
cdr3_nt: TGTGCCAGCAGTTCAGGGAGGTTCTATGGCTACACCTTC

d_call: .
v_call: TRBV7-9
clone_size: .
j_call: TRBJ2-5
cdr3_aa: CASRETSVGGETQYF
cdr3_nt: TGTGCCAGCAGAGAGACTAGTGTCGGGGGAGAGACCCAGTACTTC

d_call: .
v_call: TRBV6-6
clone_size: .
j_call: TRBJ1-4
cdr3_aa: CASTSTTSRSEKLFF
cdr3_nt: TGTGCCAGCACCTCTACGACTTCTCGTAGTGAAAAACTGTTTTTT